Listed below are T cell receptor beta chains from one sample, sequenced in a study of blood T cell repertoires in COVID-19. Profiling relied on immunoSEQ multiplex PCR, and the TCRdb table lists in-frame clones only, not all of them. The table lists hundreds of thousands of clones, over 65% of them singletons, with roughly 3.5% in the top ten. The sequenced material came from PBMCs or T cells enriched from blood (not recorded which). The receptor source for this set is a woman aged 60-75 years who had recovered from COVID-19. Each CDR3 is given with its conserved first and last residue. Each record gives: CDR3 protein, CDR3 DNA, clone size, D gene, J gene, V gene. D genes are given only for firm matches. Part of the rows lack a size; the others show once, few, many or a class for expanded clones.

CDR3: CASTGRGRVGYTF
DNA: TGCGCCAGCACAGGCAGGGGGCGGGTGGGCTACACCTTC
size: -
D: TRBD1
J: TRBJ1-2
V: TRBV10-1

CDR3: CSETGIEYGYTF
DNA: TGCAGCGAAACAGGGATCGAATATGGCTACACCTTC
size: -
D: -
J: TRBJ1-2
V: TRBV29-1

CDR3: CASSLIVGGFTQYF
DNA: TGTGCCAGCAGCTTAATAGTCGGGGGTTTTACGCAGTATTTT
size: -
D: -
J: TRBJ2-3
V: TRBV7-8

CDR3: CASSLDRTYGYTF
DNA: TGTGCCAGCAGCTTGGACAGAACTTATGGCTACACCTTC
size: -
D: -
J: TRBJ1-2
V: TRBV5-4

CDR3: CAISLGTPNNSPLHF
DNA: TGTGCCATCAGTCTTGGGACACCGAATAATTCACCCCTCCACTTT
size: -
D: -
J: TRBJ1-6
V: TRBV10-3

CDR3: CASRDSLYEQYF
DNA: TGCGCCAGCAGAGACAGCCTCTACGAGCAGTACTTC
size: -
D: -
J: TRBJ2-7
V: TRBV10-2

CDR3: CASSPQGVGRTEAFF
DNA: TGTGCCAGCAGTCCCCAGGGGGTAGGAAGAACTGAAGCTTTCTTT
size: -
D: TRBD1
J: TRBJ1-1
V: TRBV6-5

CDR3: CAISESTGGWEQYF
DNA: TGTGCCATCAGTGAGTCGACTGGGGGGTGGGAGCAGTACTTC
size: -
D: -
J: TRBJ2-7
V: TRBV10-3

CDR3: CASSQVIKGQAPATIYF
DNA: TGCGCCAGCAGCCAAGTTATTAAGGGACAGGCCCCAGCCACCATATATTTT
size: -
D: TRBD1
J: TRBJ1-3
V: TRBV4-1

CDR3: CASSRLALRSYNEQFF
DNA: TGTGCCAGCAGCCGACTAGCTCTTCGCTCCTACAATGAGCAGTTCTTC
size: few
D: TRBD2
J: TRBJ2-1
V: TRBV11-1

CDR3: CASTPGQGKIAGNTIYF
DNA: TGTGCCAGTACACCGGGACAGGGGAAAATTGCTGGAAACACCATATATTTT
size: -
D: TRBD1
J: TRBJ1-3
V: TRBV19

CDR3: CASSFDRLTDTQYF
DNA: TGCGCCAGCAGCTTTGACAGGCTTACAGATACGCAGTATTTT
size: few
D: -
J: TRBJ2-3
V: TRBV5-1

CDR3: CASSTGGQGGETQYF
DNA: TGTGCCAGCAGTACCGGTGGACAGGGGGGAGAGACCCAGTACTTC
size: -
D: TRBD1
J: TRBJ2-5
V: TRBV6-5

CDR3: CASSLRGFAETQYF
DNA: TGCGCCAGCAGCTTGAGAGGGTTTGCGGAGACCCAGTACTTC
size: -
D: -
J: TRBJ2-5
V: TRBV5-1

CDR3: CASSNSQSSGNTIYF
DNA: TGTGCCAGTAGTAATAGCCAATCCTCTGGAAACACCATATATTTT
size: -
D: -
J: TRBJ1-3
V: TRBV19

CDR3: CASSEARAANQPQHF
DNA: TGTGCCAGCAGTGAAGCGCGGGCAGCAAATCAGCCCCAGCATTTT
size: -
D: -
J: TRBJ1-5
V: TRBV6-1

CDR3: CASRPLAQNTEAFF
DNA: TGTGCCAGCAGACCTCTGGCCCAGAACACTGAAGCTTTCTTT
size: -
D: -
J: TRBJ1-1
V: TRBV11-2

CDR3: CASSSSRQGRTEAFF
DNA: TGTGCCAGTAGTTCGTCTCGACAGGGGAGGACTGAAGCTTTCTTT
size: -
D: TRBD1
J: TRBJ1-1
V: TRBV19

CDR3: CASSQDVQQGASGYTF
DNA: TGCGCCAGCAGCCAAGATGTTCAACAGGGGGCAAGCGGCTACACCTTC
size: -
D: TRBD1
J: TRBJ1-2
V: TRBV4-3

CDR3: CASSSDLAYGYTF
DNA: TGTGCCAGCAGTTCGGACTTAGCTTATGGCTACACCTTC
size: -
D: -
J: TRBJ1-2
V: TRBV2

CDR3: CASSLRAGPYNEQFF
DNA: TGTGCCAGCAGCTTACGAGCGGGGCCATACAATGAGCAGTTCTTC
size: -
D: TRBD2
J: TRBJ2-1
V: TRBV7-2

CDR3: CASSLSGTGAHEQYF
DNA: TGCGCCAGCAGCTTGTCAGGGACAGGGGCCCACGAGCAGTACTTC
size: many
D: TRBD1
J: TRBJ2-7
V: TRBV5-1

CDR3: CASRGTGNQPQHF
DNA: TGTGCCAGCAGGGGAACAGGGAATCAGCCCCAGCATTTT
size: -
D: -
J: TRBJ1-5
V: TRBV6-5

CDR3: CASSLNRGDGNTIYF
DNA: TGTGCCAGCAGCTTAAACAGGGGGGATGGAAACACCATATATTTT
size: once
D: TRBD1
J: TRBJ1-3
V: TRBV7-8

CDR3: CASSRGQPMNTEAFF
DNA: TGTGCCAGTAGTAGGGGACAGCCGATGAACACTGAAGCTTTCTTT
size: -
D: TRBD1
J: TRBJ1-1
V: TRBV19

CDR3: CASSLGLAGTSSYEQYF
DNA: TGTGCCAGCAGCCTGGGACTAGCGGGGACGAGCTCCTACGAGCAGTACTTC
size: -
D: TRBD2
J: TRBJ2-7
V: TRBV5-4

CDR3: CASRDGTGDPEKLFF
DNA: TGTGCCAGCAGGGACGGGACAGGGGACCCTGAAAAACTGTTTTTT
size: once
D: TRBD1
J: TRBJ1-4
V: TRBV25-1

CDR3: CASRVDRDTEAFF
DNA: TGTGCCAGCAGGGTGGACAGGGACACTGAAGCTTTCTTT
size: -
D: TRBD1
J: TRBJ1-1
V: TRBV6-5

CDR3: CASILTSGPNEQYF
DNA: TGTGCCAGCATCTTGACTAGCGGACCTAACGAGCAGTACTTC
size: -
D: TRBD2
J: TRBJ2-7
V: TRBV5-6

CDR3: CATSRDRIGGITNEQFF
DNA: TGTGCCACCAGCAGAGATCGGATAGGGGGCATCACAAATGAGCAGTTCTTC
size: few
D: TRBD1
J: TRBJ2-1
V: TRBV15

CDR3: CAISPGQPNEKLFF
DNA: TGTGCCATCAGCCCGGGACAGCCTAATGAAAAACTGTTTTTT
size: -
D: TRBD1
J: TRBJ1-4
V: TRBV10-3

CDR3: CASSLDGGEYNEQFF
DNA: TGTGCCAGCAGCTTAGATGGCGGGGAATACAATGAGCAGTTCTTC
size: -
D: -
J: TRBJ2-1
V: TRBV11-2

CDR3: CASSFSRPLNEQFF
DNA: TGTGCCAGCAGCTTCTCTAGACCCCTCAATGAGCAGTTCTTC
size: -
D: -
J: TRBJ2-1
V: TRBV5-6

CDR3: CASSFDNSPLHF
DNA: TGCGCCAGCAGCTTCGATAATTCACCCCTCCACTTT
size: few
D: -
J: TRBJ1-6
V: TRBV5-1

CDR3: CASSGRRNYGYTF
DNA: TGTGCCAGCAGCGGTAGGAGGAACTATGGCTACACCTTC
size: -
D: -
J: TRBJ1-2
V: TRBV7-6

CDR3: CASSQDLFGNRGQEGYTF
DNA: TGTGCCAGCAGCCAAGATCTTTTTGGGAACAGGGGGCAGGAAGGCTACACCTTC
size: -
D: TRBD1
J: TRBJ1-2
V: TRBV3-1/TRBV3-2

CDR3: CASSVRGGLSYNEQFF
DNA: TGTGCCAGCAGCGTCCGCGGGGGCCTGTCCTACAATGAGCAGTTCTTC
size: -
D: -
J: TRBJ2-1
V: TRBV9

CDR3: CASSRGLANEQYF
DNA: TGCGCCAGCAGCAGGGGACTAGCGAACGAGCAGTACTTC
size: -
D: TRBD2
J: TRBJ2-7
V: TRBV5-1

CDR3: CASTIAGGTEAFF
DNA: TGTGCCAGCACTATAGCGGGGGGAACTGAAGCTTTCTTT
size: few
D: -
J: TRBJ1-1
V: TRBV5-6

CDR3: CASSIQLAKNIQYF
DNA: TGTGCCAGCAGCATACAGCTAGCCAAAAACATTCAGTACTTC
size: -
D: -
J: TRBJ2-4
V: TRBV5-4

CDR3: CASSRGQGANNEQFF
DNA: TGTGCCAGCTCACGGGGACAGGGGGCAAACAATGAGCAGTTCTTC
size: -
D: TRBD1
J: TRBJ2-1
V: TRBV18

CDR3: CASSYLSGEQFF
DNA: TGTGCCAGCAGTTATCTCTCCGGTGAGCAGTTCTTC
size: few
D: -
J: TRBJ2-1
V: TRBV6-5